These T cell receptor beta chains were read from a single sample in a study of blood T cell repertoires in COVID-19. The data were produced by immunoSEQ multiplex PCR, yet TCRdb's version contains in-frame clones alone and is incomplete. The data contain over 110,000 clones, approximately 88% of them singletons. The sequenced material came from peripheral blood. All receptors derive from a woman between 45 and 60 years old with acute or convalescent COVID-19. The CDR3 runs from the conserved cysteine through the conserved F or W. D genes are given only for firm matches. The size field is filled for only some rows; it gives once, few, many or a size class.

D	V	size	J	CDR3	DNA
TRBD1	TRBV5-1	-	TRBJ1-1	CASSLGQTEAFF	TGCGCCAGCAGCCTGGGACAGACTGAAGCTTTCTTT
-	TRBV15	-	TRBJ2-1	CATSLGVGPANEQFF	TGTGCCACCAGCCTAGGGGTGGGCCCCGCCAATGAGCAGTTCTTC
-	TRBV27	-	TRBJ2-1	CASSFSDRSSYNEQFF	TGTGCCAGCAGTTTCTCTGACAGGAGCTCCTACAATGAGCAGTTCTTC
TRBD2	TRBV6-5	-	TRBJ2-7	CASSPGLAGAYEQYF	TGTGCCAGCAGCCCGGGACTAGCGGGGGCCTACGAGCAGTACTTC
-	TRBV28	-	TRBJ1-2	CASSTQDMTSTNYGYTF	TGTGCCAGCAGCACTCAAGACATGACCTCTACTAACTATGGCTACACCTTC
-	TRBV11-3	-	TRBJ2-2	CASSFELTGELFF	TGTGCCAGCAGCTTCGAACTTACCGGGGAGCTGTTTTTT
TRBD2	TRBV6-2/TRBV6-3	-	TRBJ2-7	CASSYSLAGYLYEQYF	TGTGCCAGCAGTTACTCCCTAGCGGGGTACCTCTACGAGCAGTACTTC
TRBD2	TRBV7-3	-	TRBJ2-1	CASSLGTSGNEQFF	TGTGCCAGCAGCTTAGGGACTAGCGGGAATGAGCAGTTCTTC
TRBD2	TRBV13	-	TRBJ2-1	CASSPRSTSGGINEQFF	TGTGCCAGCAGCCCCCGATCCACTAGCGGGGGGATCAATGAGCAGTTCTTC
-	TRBV6-5	-	TRBJ1-1	CASSRPFLEFTEAFF	TGTGCCAGCAGTCGCCCCTTTCTCGAGTTTACTGAAGCTTTCTTT
TRBD2	TRBV4-1	-	TRBJ2-4	CASSQWSGGAKNIQYF	TGCGCCAGCAGCCAATGGAGCGGGGGGGCCAAAAACATTCAGTACTTC
TRBD1	TRBV19	-	TRBJ1-5	CASSPRTGGSNQPQHF	TGTGCCAGTAGCCCCCGGACAGGGGGGAGCAATCAGCCCCAGCATTTT
TRBD2	TRBV9	-	TRBJ2-5	CASSNSGTSGETQYF	TGTGCCAGCAGCAACAGCGGGACTAGCGGAGAGACCCAGTACTTC
TRBD2	TRBV11-3	-	TRBJ2-7	CASSFAGVGEQYF	TGTGCCAGCAGCTTCGCGGGAGTGGGTGAGCAGTACTTC
-	TRBV6-5	-	TRBJ2-3	CASSIQGNTQYF	TGTGCCAGCAGTATACAGGGTAATACGCAGTATTTT
TRBD1	TRBV6-5	once	TRBJ1-1	CASRPGQALVAFF	TGTGCCAGCAGGCCGGGACAGGCCCTAGTAGCTTTCTTT
-	TRBV5-6	-	TRBJ2-2	CASSLGQYTGELFF	TGTGCCAGCAGCTTAGGACAGTACACCGGGGAGCTGTTTTTT
-	TRBV19	-	TRBJ1-3	CASIRGGAGSGNTIYF	TGTGCCAGTATCCGGGGAGGGGCAGGGAGTGGAAACACCATATATTTT
-	TRBV1	-	TRBJ2-7	CTSSHTGQYF	TGCACCAGCAGCCACACTGGGCAGTACTTC
TRBD1	TRBV7-9	-	TRBJ1-1	CASSRDRGLSTEAFF	TGTGCCAGCAGTAGGGACAGGGGGTTGAGCACTGAAGCTTTCTTT
-	TRBV5-1	-	TRBJ1-1	CASSTRSNTEAFF	TGCGCCAGCAGCACCAGGTCGAACACTGAAGCTTTCTTT
TRBD1	TRBV5-1	once	TRBJ2-3	CASSLWTGGADTQYF	TGCGCCAGCAGCTTGTGGACAGGGGGGGCAGATACGCAGTATTTT
-	TRBV10-1	-	TRBJ2-7	CASSGGQTYEQYF	TGCGCCAGCAGTGGTGGTCAGACCTACGAGCAGTACTTC